Sequencing of this T cell receptor beta chain was carried out in a study of cytomegalovirus exposure and HLA in healthy donors. Use of 60 Vbeta and 13 Jbeta primers characterized the PCR. TCRdb keeps only in-frame clones here, not all; method: immunoSEQ multiplex PCR. Counted here are around 190,000 clones, under 80% occurring once; the ten biggest clones make up about 5%. CDR1 is SGHVS and CDR2 is FNYEAQ in the germline V gene. This CDR3 contains 16 residues. The V end was cut by 3 bases, the J end by 1 base, with 15 bases between. This chain links TRBV7-6 with TRBJ1-1; D is possibly TRBD1 (5 bases). The source material was PBMCs. The TCR sequence derives from a man aged 25-40 years in good health and CMV-seropositive. CDR3 sequence reads: CASSFLEGQGNTEAFF. The DNA of the CDR3 is TGTGCCAGCAGCTTTCTAGAAGGGCAGGGGAACACTGAAGCTTTCTTT.